Listed here is a single T cell receptor beta chain. The table lists this clonotype with many counts. This clone's antigen is unknown. Base quality data are lacking; no much larger clone is found one base away. The junction shows trimming of 4 bases on V and 2 bases on J, plus 16 bases between the germline ends. The CDR3 contains 16 residues, cysteine and phenylalanine counted. The sequence is cut down to CDR3 DNA, 48 bases in frame from base 1. For CDR1 and CDR2, the germline V gene lists MGHRA and YSYEKL. Every donor in the study was a healthy Caucasian. The twin cohort consisted of three pairs of female monozygotic twins, all aged about 18 to 30 years. Miltenyi CD45RO+ enrichment and human naive T-cell isolation kits were used to isolate memory (CD45RO+) and naive T cells from PBMC. These data originate in a study of identical twins (dated by TCRdb to 2016 to 2018). Study-wide context: TCR alpha and beta repertoires from monozygotic twins, unrelated adults of various ages and cord blood were deep-sequenced to test whether fetal clonotypes persist. To rule out contamination, replicate twin experiments were performed at different times with different library preparation protocols.

The library was made by 5' RACE. Sequencing was carried out with an Illumina HiSeq 2000. A universal primer binding site was introduced by template switching, and a unique molecular identifier was present in the final cDNA, enabling accurate counting of TCR cDNA molecules. Specific primers in the conserved constant-segment region were used to synthesize first-strand cDNA for the TCR alpha and beta chains. Each cDNA library was double barcoded, with a SMART-Mk sample barcode plus Illumina barcodes, to control for contamination. TruSeq adapter sequences along with Illumina sample barcodes were introduced in two successive PCR steps. The Illumina HiSeq platform was used with custom primers to sequence TCR alpha and beta cDNA libraries. As for the authors' bioinformatics: Unique molecular identifiers were extracted from raw reads with MiGEC, and CDR3 positions were determined with MiXCR. Recombination models were inferred per individual with the repgenHMM and IGoR tools using an EM algorithm. Shared clonotype analysis was performed with the tcR package in R, normalizing sharing by the product of cloneset sizes. To study raw recombination free of thymic and clonal selection effects, out-of-frame nonproductive sequences were analyzed. Starting from the raw public reads, TCRdb applied fastp trimming at Q25, assembled clones with MiXCR and retained in-frame beta chains. CDR3 protein sequences are deduplicated, and each keeps its most common genes and DNA. The V and J calls were determined by TCRdb, not by the authors. Within this sample are roughly 240,000 distinct CDR3 sequences, with around 6.6% of them counted one time only. Around 3.4% of the sample belongs to the ten largest clones.

Overall results and qualifications from the work: Out-of-frame TCR alpha sharing in monozygotic twins was systematically underestimated by recombination models, whereas sharing between unrelated individuals was in agreement with the recombination models. Excess twin sharing in beta out-of-frame sequences was weaker because fewer shared sequences lowered the signal-to-noise ratio. Zero-insertion analyses could be partly confounded by invariant T cells such as MAIT and iNKT, though diverse VJ usage argued against such confounding for most clonotypes. Compared with coincidental sharing between unrelated individuals, an excess of low generation-probability sequences was observed among out-of-frame TCR alpha sequences shared between twins. Because the same donors could not be followed over many years, the conclusions relied on cross-sectional statistical analysis. Fewer insertions were carried by abundant cord blood beta clonotypes, a similar but weaker trend appeared in young adult naive repertoires, and no such trend appeared in memory repertoires.

These data were also filed under a second study, of yellow fever vaccine responses in identical twins. As that second study puts it: According to the authors, in identical twins the way T cells responded to vaccination appeared partly convergent and partly personalized. In the study, vaccine-responding T cell clones were precisely tracked in identical twins.

Sample: memory (CD45RO+) T cells sorted from blood. The cell subset or site label of this sample denotes: CD45RO+ enriched T cells. This sequence uses TRBV4-1 and TRBJ2-3; a weak D assignment points to TRBD2 (5 bases agree). This receptor was taken from a young woman in good health. The CDR3 loop reads CASSPRGEIPTDTQYF. Read as DNA, the sequence is TGCGCCAGCAGCCCCCGGGGAGAAATCCCCACAGATACGCAGTATTTT.